This TCR beta chain comes out of a study of Ad26.COV2.S vaccination and SARS-CoV-2 variants. The wider study: Once or twice, 56 days apart, Ad26.COV2.S was delivered intramuscularly. Whole-study findings and limits: Compared with placebo recipients, vaccine recipients had higher spike-specific TCR breadth.

The CDR3 runs to 11 residues. From germline, CDR1 is DFQATT and CDR2 SNEGSKA (reference sequence). Between the trimmed V and J ends, which lost 4 bases and 8 bases, there was a span of 11 bases. The treatment is: about 20 received Ad26.COV2.S at low or high dose, single or two shots; about 5 received placebo; per-sample allocation not given. Collection of samples fell on day 63 after the first vaccine or placebo injection. To note about this clone: What it recognizes is unknown.

The assay was immunoSEQ multiplex PCR, and TCRdb's table has in-frame clones only and misses some. This sample yields around 270,000 clones, of which around nine tenths are seen a single time; under 3% belongs to the top ten. The V call is TRBV20-1, the J call TRBJ1-2; the D is unclear. This clonotype originated in a person aged 18-65 years who received the Ad26.COV2.S COVID-19 vaccine or a placebo. The sample consisted of peripheral blood, taken in a trial of Ad26.COV2.S vaccine versus placebo. The CDR3 nucleotides are TGCAGTGCTACCGGACCAAAGGGCTACACCTTC. Amino acid sequence: CSATGPKGYTF.